This TCR beta chain was sequenced for a study of blood T cell repertoires in COVID-19. Study-level background: Acute and convalescent COVID-19 specimens originated in the United States, Italy and Spain.

Per the original methods: From reference gene primer amplification, estimates of nucleated cell counts were derived. Produced via immunoSEQ multiplex PCR; TCRdb's table is partial and in-frame only. V and J calls and clone size are copied from that table; D and trimming were computed from the DNA. The sample shows roughly 76,000 clones, more than 75% of them seen only once. This clonotype was sampled from a man aged 45-65 years with acute or convalescent COVID-19. Sequencing was done on a sample of peripheral blood.

CDR3 DNA sequence: TGTGCCAGCAGTTTACGGCAGGGTCGAGACATTCAGTACTTC. Its protein product is CASSLRQGRDIQYF. The chain carries TRBV27 and TRBJ2-4, with D possibly being TRBD1 (5 bases). The germline V and J ends were trimmed by 2 bases and 8 bases, with 13 bases remaining between them. This CDR3 has 14 amino acids. Germline CDR1 and CDR2: MNHEY and SMNVEV (reference sequence).